One and the same sample provided the 26 T cell receptor beta chains below, sequenced in a study of vaccination and CD4 T cells after COVID-19. Treatment defined: approximately nine-day PBMC culture with coronavirus spike peptide pools or control peptides (ViraFEST assay). CD4+ T cells of the unexposed donor were collected before the COVID-19 pandemic (2011-2018). For these TCRs, the target antigens are not known. With the Oncomine TCR Beta short-read assay, DNA from cultured CD4+ T cells was sequenced. CD4+ T cells were cultured, and genomic DNA was extracted from them. TCRdb analysed the PCR reads with MiXCR anew, one entry per CDR3 protein. The repertoire holds under 11,000 distinct CDR3 sequences, about two fifths seen once, with 20% to 25% in the top ten. Sequencing was carried out using CD4+ T cells from blood, cultured in vitro. The receptors originated from a human donor in good health.

This clonotype was counted only a few times. This chain uses TRBV7-9 with TRBJ2-5; TRBD2 agrees at 8 bases. The CDR3 is 15 amino acids. CDR1 and CDR2 (germline): SEHNR, FQNEAQ (reference sequence). Trimming took 4 bases from V and 1 from J; bases not matched to a gene: 5. The CDR3 nucleotides read TGTGCCAGCAGCTCCGGGACTAGTACCCAAGAGACCCAGTACTTC. Its translation is CASSSGTSTQETQYF.

The rearrangement uses TRBV5-5 and TRBJ2-5; tentative D call: TRBD2 (6 bases). CDR1 and CDR2 (germline): SGHKS, YYEKEE (reference sequence). The V end lost 5 bases, the J end lost 5 bases, and 16 bases lay between the germline ends. This CDR3 spans 14 amino acids. The CDR3 here is CASRGGASTETQYF. In DNA, the CDR3 is TGTGCCAGCAGGGGCGGGGCCAGCACGGAGACCCAGTACTTC.

On this clonotype: The CDR3 does not close with the conserved phenylalanine or tryptophan, likely indicating a read error. This chain joins TRBV7-8 and TRBJ1-3; 7 nucleotides line up with TRBD1. Germline loops: CDR1 SGHVS, CDR2 FQNEAQ. Trimming cost V 5 bases and J 3 bases; bases outside gene matches: 7. CDR3 length: 15 amino acids. CDR3 nucleotide sequence: TGTGCCAGCAGCGCGCGACAGGGTTATGGAAACACCATATATTCT. Its protein product is CASSARQGYGNTIYS.

The rearrangement joins TRBV24-1 to TRBJ2-1; D possibly corresponds to TRBD2 (5 bases). CDR3 length: 16 amino acids. V shed 0 bases and J shed 9 bases, with 17 bases lying between them. CDR1 KGHDR and CDR2 SFDVKD come from the germline V gene. CDR3: CATSDLFQGQEGEQFF. For the CDR3, the DNA is TGTGCCACCAGTGATTTGTTCCAAGGTCAAGAGGGTGAGCAGTTCTTC.

Only a few counts were recorded for this clonotype. J is TRBJ2-7 and V is TRBV12-3 or TRBV12-4; 11 nucleotides agree with TRBD1. CDR3 size: 15 residues. After removal of 7 bases from V and 0 bases from J, the junction contained 5 bases not matched to a gene. CDR3 in DNA: TGTGCCAGCACTATGGGGACAGGGGGCTCCTACGAGCAGTACTTC. It yields the protein CASTMGTGGSYEQYF.

The chain couples TRBV6-5 to TRBJ2-7, with D possibly matching TRBD1 (5 bases). The germline gives CDR1 MNHEY, CDR2 SVGAGI. The germline V and J ends were trimmed by 2 bases and 1 base, with 6 bases remaining between them. This CDR3 comprises 13 residues. As DNA, the CDR3 is TGTGCCAGCAGTTACAGGGGATCCTACGAGCAGTACTTC. This gives the protein CASSYRGSYEQYF.

Points on this clonotype: Because the CDR3's place on the DNA is in doubt, the DNA is left out and the CDR3 is given as listed by TCRdb. V is TRBV6-4 and J is TRBJ1-1; TRBD1 reflects the table's D call only, with no check against the DNA. Germline V gene sequence: CDR1 MRHNA, CDR2 SNTAGT. The CDR3 spans 14 amino acids, including both terminal residues. Here the CDR3 reads CASSTSTEENEAFF.

This clonotype was detected a few times. This sequence joins TRBV20-1 and TRBJ2-3; the match to TRBD1 covers 10 bases. The V and J ends lost 3 bases and 4 bases, in that order; junction bases with no gene match: 13. The length of the CDR3 is 17 residues. Germline CDR1 is DFQATT and CDR2 is SNEGSKA (reference sequence). The CDR3 nucleotides read TGCAGTGCTAGCCCCCGGACGGGGACAGGGGTTGCAGATACGCAGTATTTT. Residues: CSASPRTGTGVADTQYF.

This clonotype was seen more than once but under ten times. The chain has TRBV19 and TRBJ1-6, with TRBD1 matching 10 bases. This CDR3 has 14 amino acids. With 5 bases clipped from V and 9 bases from J, the junction kept 4 bases outside the gene matches. Germline CDR1 LNHDA, CDR2 SQIVND (reference sequence). The CDR3 is CASSPGTGVSPLHF. In nucleotides, the CDR3 is TGTGCCAGTAGTCCGGGGACAGGGGTTTCACCCCTCCACTTT.

This clonotype was seen a few times. This chain links TRBV7-8 with TRBJ2-5; D possibly corresponds to TRBD2 (6 bases). Germline V gene sequence: CDR1 SGHVS, CDR2 FQNEAQ. The CDR3 runs to 14 residues. V was shortened by 2 bases and J by 5 bases, with 12 bases between the two germline ends. CDR3 in DNA: TGTGCCAGCAGCTTAATGCTAGCGTCGGAGACCCAGTACTTC. Its protein is CASSLMLASETQYF.

CDR3 residues: CASSYPGPGQGMYEQYF. CDR3 sequence (DNA): TGTGCCAGCAGTTACCCGGGACCGGGACAGGGGATGTACGAGCAGTACTTC. The V call is TRBV6-5, the J call TRBJ2-7, with 10 bases fitting TRBD1. This CDR3 is built from 17 residues. Per germline, CDR1 MNHEY and CDR2 SVGAGI. V shed 2 bases, J shed 4 bases, and the junction held 11 bases outside the gene matches.

The table lists this clonotype with a few counts. The chain is built from TRBV20-1 and TRBJ1-2, with D possibly TRBD1 on 6 matching bases. Looked up from germline, CDR1 is DFQATT and CDR2 is SNEGSKA (reference sequence). V was clipped by 7 bases and J by 0 bases, with 12 bases between them. The CDR3 runs 13 residues. The CDR3 DNA is TGCAGTGTCACAGGGTTTTCTAACTATGGCTACACCTTC. This gives the protein CSVTGFSNYGYTF.

The gene calls are TRBV29-1 and TRBJ2-2; 12 bases align to TRBD1. CDR1 is SQVTM and CDR2 is ANQGSEA in the germline V gene. The CDR3 is 14 amino acids. Trimming took 3 bases from V and 7 from J; bases not matched to a gene: 3. The CDR3 is CSVEGQGAIGELFF. CDR3 DNA: TGCAGCGTTGAGGGACAGGGGGCGATCGGGGAGCTGTTTTTT.

This clonotype occurred a few times. The V and J genes are TRBV6-1 and TRBJ2-7; TRBD2 aligns across 11 bases. Trimming cost V 2 bases and J 0 bases; bases outside gene matches: 0. From germline, CDR1 is MNHNS and CDR2 SASEGT. The CDR3 length is 15 residues. The CDR3 DNA is TGTGCCAGCAGTGAAACTAGCGGGAGCTCCTACGAGCAGTACTTC. This gives the protein CASSETSGSSYEQYF.

CDR3 region: CASSPDRAGTDTQYF. CDR3 in DNA: TGTGCCAGCAGTCCGGACAGGGCCGGCACAGATACGCAGTATTTT. The chain combines TRBV12-3 or TRBV12-4 with TRBJ2-3, with 8 nucleotides matching TRBD1. This CDR3 spans 15 amino acids. Losses at the gene ends were 5 bases for V and 1 base for J; bases not matched to a gene: 5.

The CDR3 DNA reads as TGCGCCAGCAGCAGTACAGGGCCCTACGAGCAGTACTTC. As protein: CASSSTGPYEQYF. The V call is TRBV5-1, the J call TRBJ2-7, with a tentative D call TRBD1 (6 bases). V lost 4 bases to trimming and J lost 2 bases, with 10 bases between them. Germline V CDR1 and CDR2: SGHRS, YFSETQ. CDR3 length equals 13 residues. The whole variable domain, filled in from reference TRBV5-1 and TRBJ2-7, reads KAGVTQTPRYLIKTRGQQVTLSCSPISGHRSVSWYQQTPGQGLQFLFEYFSETQRNKGNFPGRFSGRQFSNSRSEMNVSTLELGDSALYLCASSSTGPYEQYFGPGTRLTVT.

The chain uses TRBV11-2 and TRBJ2-5, with 8 bases aligning to TRBD2. CDR3 length: 14 amino acids. Trimming took 4 bases from V and 5 from J; bases not matched to a gene: 6. Germline-derived CDR1 and CDR2 are SGHAT and FQNNGV. This CDR3 reads CASSSGLGGETQYF. The CDR3 DNA reads as TGTGCCAGCAGCTCGGGACTAGGCGGGGAGACCCAGTACTTC. Looking up the rest from reference TRBV11-2 and TRBJ2-5 gives the full variable domain: EAGVAQSPRYKIIEKRQSVAFWCNPISGHATLYWYQQILGQGPKLLIQFQNNGVVDDSQLPKDRFSAERLKGVDSTLKIQPAKLEDSAVYLCASSSGLGGETQYFGPGTRLLVL.

This chain connects TRBV11-2 to TRBJ1-1; possible D gene TRBD1, 5 bases. The V gene's germline CDR1 is SGHAT and CDR2 FQNNGV. The V and J ends lost 1 base and 0 bases respectively, with 12 bases between them. There are 16 residues in the CDR3. The CDR3 sequence: CASSLVMGQVNTEAFF. The CDR3 DNA is TGTGCCAGCAGCTTAGTAATGGGGCAGGTGAACACTGAAGCTTTCTTT.

This clonotype was seen only a few times. The chain links TRBV12-3 or TRBV12-4 to TRBJ1-1, with 12 bases aligning to TRBD1. This CDR3 contains 14 residues. V lost 5 bases and J lost 10; bases outside the gene matches: 8. The CDR3 sequence is CASSPWGQGAGAFF. In nucleotides, the CDR3 is TGTGCCAGCAGTCCCTGGGGACAGGGGGCAGGAGCTTTCTTT.

The rearrangement uses TRBV5-4 and TRBJ2-6, with D uncertain. The V gene lost 0 bases and the J gene lost 0 bases, with 7 bases spanning the gap. Germline V lookup: CDR1 SGHNT, CDR2 YYREEE (reference sequence). The CDR3 is 16 amino acids. The CDR3 nucleotides read TGTGCCAGCAGCTTGGACCCGGACTCTGGGGCCAACGTCCTGACTTTC. Translation gives CASSLDPDSGANVLTF.

The chain is built from TRBV9 and TRBJ1-6; no reliable D call. V was trimmed by 0 bases and J by 7 bases, leaving 14 bases between them. The germline V gene has CDR1 SGDLS and CDR2 YYNGEE. There are 16 residues in the CDR3. This CDR3 is CASSVAHRVGNSPLHF. The CDR3 region has the DNA TGTGCCAGCAGCGTAGCTCACCGGGTTGGCAATTCACCCCTCCACTTT.

This clonotype was found a few times. The chain is built from TRBV4-2 and TRBJ2-5; tentative D call: TRBD2 (6 bases). The V gene's germline CDR1 is LGHNA and CDR2 YNFKEQ. The CDR3 totals 14 residues. V lost 1 base and J lost 5, with 11 bases in between. CDR3 residues: CASSQGGIRETQYF. The CDR3 region has the DNA TGTGCCAGCAGCCAAGGCGGGATCCGGGAGACCCAGTACTTC.

The chain recombines TRBV9 with TRBJ2-5; D perhaps matches TRBD2 (5 bases). The CDR3 covers 16 residues. The germline V gene has CDR1 SGDLS and CDR2 YYNGEE. Trimming took 0 bases from V and 0 from J, leaving 12 bases between them. In DNA form, the CDR3 reads TGTGCCAGCAGCGTAGTGGCTAGCAGGTACCAAGAGACCCAGTACTTC. Its protein is CASSVVASRYQETQYF.

Regarding this clonotype: An end of the junction does not agree with germline; a read error may underlie this. The rearrangement links TRBV15 to TRBJ2-7, with D uncertain. Germline V gene lookup returns CDR1 LNHNV and CDR2 YYDKDF (reference sequence). The CDR3 loop spans 14 amino acids. For the CDR3, the DNA is TGTGCCACCAGCAGAGATAGGTTCTCCTACGAGCAGTGCTTC. Its translation is CATSRDRFSYEQCF.

This clonotype was counted between two and nine times. The chain joins TRBV11-1 to TRBJ1-2; 8 bases align to TRBD1. With V trimmed by 2 bases and J by 7 bases, 9 bases remained unmatched. This CDR3 contains 15 residues. Germline loops: CDR1 SGHAT, CDR2 FQDESV (reference sequence). In DNA, the CDR3 is TGTGCCAGCAGCTTATTCGGACAGGGCGGAGGTGGCTACACCTTC. This encodes CASSLFGQGGGGYTF.

This clonotype was seen a few times. J is TRBJ1-2 and V is TRBV28; D is unclear. The CDR3 contains 13 residues. V lost 6 bases and J 1 base, leaving 9 bases between the germline ends. Germline V lookup: CDR1 MDHEN, CDR2 SYDVKM. Written as DNA, the CDR3 is TGTGCCAGCAGCCTGGAGCATAACTATGGCTACACCTTC. Its protein is CASSLEHNYGYTF.